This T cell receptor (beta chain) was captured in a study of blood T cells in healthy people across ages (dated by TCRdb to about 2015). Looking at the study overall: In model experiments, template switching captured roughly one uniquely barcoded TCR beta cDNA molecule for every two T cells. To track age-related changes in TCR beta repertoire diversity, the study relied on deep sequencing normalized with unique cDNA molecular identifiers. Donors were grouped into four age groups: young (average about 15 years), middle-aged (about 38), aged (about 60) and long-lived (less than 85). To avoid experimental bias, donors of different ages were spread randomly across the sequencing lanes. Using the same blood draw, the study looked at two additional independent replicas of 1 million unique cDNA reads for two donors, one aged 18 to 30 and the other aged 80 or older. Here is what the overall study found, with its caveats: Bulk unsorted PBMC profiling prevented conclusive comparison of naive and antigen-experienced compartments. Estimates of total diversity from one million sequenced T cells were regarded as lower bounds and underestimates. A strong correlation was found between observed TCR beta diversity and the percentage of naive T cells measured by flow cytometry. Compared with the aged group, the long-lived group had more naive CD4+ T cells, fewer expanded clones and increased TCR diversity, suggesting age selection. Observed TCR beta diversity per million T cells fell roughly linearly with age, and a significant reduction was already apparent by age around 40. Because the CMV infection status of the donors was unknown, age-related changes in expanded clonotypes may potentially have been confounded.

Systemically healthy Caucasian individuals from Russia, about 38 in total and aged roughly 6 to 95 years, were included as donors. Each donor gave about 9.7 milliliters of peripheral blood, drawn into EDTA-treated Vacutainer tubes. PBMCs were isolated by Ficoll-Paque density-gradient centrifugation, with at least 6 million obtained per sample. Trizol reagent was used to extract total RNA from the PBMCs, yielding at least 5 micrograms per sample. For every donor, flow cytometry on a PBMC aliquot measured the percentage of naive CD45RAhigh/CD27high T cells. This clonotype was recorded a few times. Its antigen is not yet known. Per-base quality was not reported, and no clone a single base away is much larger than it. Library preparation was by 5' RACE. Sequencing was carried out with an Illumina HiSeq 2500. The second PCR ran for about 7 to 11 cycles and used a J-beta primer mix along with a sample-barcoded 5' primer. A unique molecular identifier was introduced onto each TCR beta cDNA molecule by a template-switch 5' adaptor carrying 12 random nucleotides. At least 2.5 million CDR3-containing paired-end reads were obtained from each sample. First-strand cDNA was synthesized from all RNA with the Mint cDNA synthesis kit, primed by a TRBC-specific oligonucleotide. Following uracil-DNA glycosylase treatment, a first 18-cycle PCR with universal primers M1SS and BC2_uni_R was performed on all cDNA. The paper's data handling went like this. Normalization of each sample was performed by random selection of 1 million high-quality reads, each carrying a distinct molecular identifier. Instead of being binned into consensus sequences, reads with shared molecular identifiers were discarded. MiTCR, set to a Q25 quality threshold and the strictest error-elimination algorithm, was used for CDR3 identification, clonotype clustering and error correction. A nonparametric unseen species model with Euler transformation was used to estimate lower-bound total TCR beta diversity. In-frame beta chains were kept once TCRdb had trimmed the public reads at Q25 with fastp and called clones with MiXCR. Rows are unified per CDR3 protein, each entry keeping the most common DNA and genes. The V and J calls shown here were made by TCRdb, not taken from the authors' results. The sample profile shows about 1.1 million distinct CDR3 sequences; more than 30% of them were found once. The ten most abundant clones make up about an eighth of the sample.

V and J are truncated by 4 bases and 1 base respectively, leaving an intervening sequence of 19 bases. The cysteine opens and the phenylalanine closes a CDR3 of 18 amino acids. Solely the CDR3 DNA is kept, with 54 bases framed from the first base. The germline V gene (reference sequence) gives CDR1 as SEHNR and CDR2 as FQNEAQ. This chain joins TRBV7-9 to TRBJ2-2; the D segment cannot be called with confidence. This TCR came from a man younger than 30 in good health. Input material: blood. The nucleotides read TGTGCCAGCAGCTCTAAATCAACGAAAGGGAAGAACACCGGGGAGCTGTTTTTT. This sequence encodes CASSSKSTKGKNTGELFF.